Listed below are T cell receptor beta chains from one sample, sequenced in a study of CD8+ T cells in alopecia areata. Repertoires were generated with immunoSEQ multiplex PCR, while TCRdb's copy carries only in-frame clones and drops some. The sample includes 120,000 to 150,000 clones, approximately 65% of them seen just once. Sequencing was carried out using CD8+ T cells sorted from blood. The receptors were sampled from a human donor in good health. Both conserved end residues are part of each CDR3. The D gene is left open where the match is weak. Clone size, where shown, is once, few, many, or a class for clones that have expanded.

CDR3 length	clone size	J gene	V gene	D gene	CDR3 DNA	CDR3 protein
12	few	TRBJ2-7	TRBV29-1	.	TGCAGCGTTGAAATCAGGAGTGGAGGGCAGTACTTC	CSVEIRSGGQYF
13	.	TRBJ1-1	TRBV9	.	TGTGCCAGCAGCCCGGGGGGGACGACTGAAGCTTTCTTT	CASSPGGTTEAFF
12	few	TRBJ2-7	TRBV29-1	.	TGCAGCGTTGGGACAAGACCTGATGGGCAGTACTTC	CSVGTRPDGQYF
13	few	TRBJ2-5	TRBV6-5	.	TGTGCCAGCAGCCAGGGGTACGGGGAGACCCAGTACTTC	CASSQGYGETQYF
15	.	TRBJ2-7	TRBV9	TRBD1	TGTGCCAGCAGCCAGGGACAGGGGGCGCAATACGAGCAGTACTTC	CASSQGQGAQYEQYF
14	few	TRBJ2-7	TRBV18	TRBD1	TGTGCCAGCTCAGCGGACAGGGGAGGCTACGAGCAGTACTTC	CASSADRGGYEQYF
14	few	TRBJ2-5	TRBV27	.	TGTGCCAGCAGTTCGGTCAGCTCCCAAGAGACCCAGTACTTC	CASSSVSSQETQYF
16	.	TRBJ2-2	TRBV27	.	TGTGCCAGCAGTCCGTCCCCCGGGACAAACACCGGGGAGCTGTTTTTT	CASSPSPGTNTGELFF
14	few	TRBJ2-7	TRBV4-1	.	TGCGCCAGCAGCCAAGATCACAGGCCAGACGAGCAGTACTTC	CASSQDHRPDEQYF
15	.	TRBJ2-1	TRBV4-1	.	TGCGCCAGCAGCCAACTGGCGGGACTCCTGGATGAGCAGTTCTTC	CASSQLAGLLDEQFF
13	.	TRBJ1-1	TRBV5-1	TRBD1	TGCGCCAGCAGCGACAGGGGCGACACTGAAGCTTTCTTT	CASSDRGDTEAFF
13	.	TRBJ1-3	TRBV30	.	TGTGCCTGGATGTGGGACTCTGGAAACACCATATATTTT	CAWMWDSGNTIYF
16	once	TRBJ2-1	TRBV30	.	TGTGCCTGGATTACTCCAGTCATCACCTCCTACAATGAGCAGTTCTTC	CAWITPVITSYNEQFF
14	.	TRBJ2-7	TRBV29-1	TRBD2	TGCAGCGTTGGGGTTGCTAGCGGGACCAACGAGCAGTACTTC	CSVGVASGTNEQYF
16	few	TRBJ2-7	TRBV7-3	TRBD2	TGTGCCAGCAGCCACACCGCCGGGACTAGGACCTACGAGCAGTACTTC	CASSHTAGTRTYEQYF
14	.	TRBJ2-5	TRBV6-5	.	TGTGCCAGCACCAACGACCCGTACCAAGAGACCCAGTACTTC	CASTNDPYQETQYF
13	.	TRBJ1-5	TRBV29-1	.	TGCAGCGCACGGGACCGCGGCAATCAGCCCCAGCATTTT	CSARDRGNQPQHF
14	.	TRBJ2-7	TRBV29-1	TRBD2	TGCAGCGTCGCTAGCGGGAGGAGCTCCTACGAGCAGTACTTC	CSVASGRSSYEQYF
15	.	TRBJ2-5	TRBV7-7	.	TGTGCTAGCAGCTCACTACAGGGACTCCAAGAGACCCAGTACTTC	CASSSLQGLQETQYF
11	.	TRBJ1-2	TRBV2	.	TGTGCCTTACAAGGGGGGCAAGGCTACACCTTC	CALQGGQGYTF
15	.	TRBJ1-2	TRBV4-1	.	TGCGCCAGCAGCCAAGGGTCCTCCAGGGTCTATGGCTACACCTTC	CASSQGSSRVYGYTF
15	.	TRBJ2-7	TRBV7-9	.	TGTGCCAGCAGCCCCGAACGGGTCCTTGGCTACGAGCAGTACTTC	CASSPERVLGYEQYF
15	.	TRBJ2-1	TRBV7-8	.	TGTGCCAGCAGCGAAGGGGGGACAGTCGGCAATGAGCAGTTCTTC	CASSEGGTVGNEQFF
14	.	TRBJ2-7	TRBV15	TRBD2	TGTGCCACCAGCAGAGGCGGGAGGACCTACGAGCAGTACTTC	CATSRGGRTYEQYF
12	.	TRBJ2-1	TRBV29-1	.	TGCAGCGTTGTGGGTCGGGACAATGAGCAGTTCTTC	CSVVGRDNEQFF
13	.	TRBJ2-1	TRBV5-6	.	TGTGCCAGTACCTCCGGGGGAAACAATGAGCAGTTCTTC	CASTSGGNNEQFF
15	.	TRBJ1-1	TRBV6-5	.	TGTGCCAGCAGTTACGGGACGTCCGAGAACACTGAAGCTTTCTTT	CASSYGTSENTEAFF
12	.	TRBJ2-7	TRBV7-9	.	TGTGCCAGCAGCTCGCGAGGCTACGAGCAGTACTTC	CASSSRGYEQYF
15	.	TRBJ2-1	TRBV15	.	TGTGCCACCAGCAGAGAGCGAAACTCCTACAATGAGCAGTTCTTC	CATSRERNSYNEQFF
11	many	TRBJ2-1	TRBV6-5	.	TGTGCCAGCAGTGTCAACAGGGAGCAGTTCTTC	CASSVNREQFF
15	.	TRBJ1-3	TRBV6-5	.	TGTGCCAGCGCGGGGGGGGGTAGCTCTGGAAACACCATATATTTT	CASAGGGSSGNTIYF
13	.	TRBJ1-2	TRBV29-1	.	TGCAGCGTAGAAAGGGGGGGAGTCAATGGCTACACCTTC	CSVERGGVNGYTF
14	.	TRBJ2-1	TRBV27	TRBD1	TGTGCCAGCAGTCGCGGACAGGGGCGGCATGAGCAGTTCTTC	CASSRGQGRHEQFF